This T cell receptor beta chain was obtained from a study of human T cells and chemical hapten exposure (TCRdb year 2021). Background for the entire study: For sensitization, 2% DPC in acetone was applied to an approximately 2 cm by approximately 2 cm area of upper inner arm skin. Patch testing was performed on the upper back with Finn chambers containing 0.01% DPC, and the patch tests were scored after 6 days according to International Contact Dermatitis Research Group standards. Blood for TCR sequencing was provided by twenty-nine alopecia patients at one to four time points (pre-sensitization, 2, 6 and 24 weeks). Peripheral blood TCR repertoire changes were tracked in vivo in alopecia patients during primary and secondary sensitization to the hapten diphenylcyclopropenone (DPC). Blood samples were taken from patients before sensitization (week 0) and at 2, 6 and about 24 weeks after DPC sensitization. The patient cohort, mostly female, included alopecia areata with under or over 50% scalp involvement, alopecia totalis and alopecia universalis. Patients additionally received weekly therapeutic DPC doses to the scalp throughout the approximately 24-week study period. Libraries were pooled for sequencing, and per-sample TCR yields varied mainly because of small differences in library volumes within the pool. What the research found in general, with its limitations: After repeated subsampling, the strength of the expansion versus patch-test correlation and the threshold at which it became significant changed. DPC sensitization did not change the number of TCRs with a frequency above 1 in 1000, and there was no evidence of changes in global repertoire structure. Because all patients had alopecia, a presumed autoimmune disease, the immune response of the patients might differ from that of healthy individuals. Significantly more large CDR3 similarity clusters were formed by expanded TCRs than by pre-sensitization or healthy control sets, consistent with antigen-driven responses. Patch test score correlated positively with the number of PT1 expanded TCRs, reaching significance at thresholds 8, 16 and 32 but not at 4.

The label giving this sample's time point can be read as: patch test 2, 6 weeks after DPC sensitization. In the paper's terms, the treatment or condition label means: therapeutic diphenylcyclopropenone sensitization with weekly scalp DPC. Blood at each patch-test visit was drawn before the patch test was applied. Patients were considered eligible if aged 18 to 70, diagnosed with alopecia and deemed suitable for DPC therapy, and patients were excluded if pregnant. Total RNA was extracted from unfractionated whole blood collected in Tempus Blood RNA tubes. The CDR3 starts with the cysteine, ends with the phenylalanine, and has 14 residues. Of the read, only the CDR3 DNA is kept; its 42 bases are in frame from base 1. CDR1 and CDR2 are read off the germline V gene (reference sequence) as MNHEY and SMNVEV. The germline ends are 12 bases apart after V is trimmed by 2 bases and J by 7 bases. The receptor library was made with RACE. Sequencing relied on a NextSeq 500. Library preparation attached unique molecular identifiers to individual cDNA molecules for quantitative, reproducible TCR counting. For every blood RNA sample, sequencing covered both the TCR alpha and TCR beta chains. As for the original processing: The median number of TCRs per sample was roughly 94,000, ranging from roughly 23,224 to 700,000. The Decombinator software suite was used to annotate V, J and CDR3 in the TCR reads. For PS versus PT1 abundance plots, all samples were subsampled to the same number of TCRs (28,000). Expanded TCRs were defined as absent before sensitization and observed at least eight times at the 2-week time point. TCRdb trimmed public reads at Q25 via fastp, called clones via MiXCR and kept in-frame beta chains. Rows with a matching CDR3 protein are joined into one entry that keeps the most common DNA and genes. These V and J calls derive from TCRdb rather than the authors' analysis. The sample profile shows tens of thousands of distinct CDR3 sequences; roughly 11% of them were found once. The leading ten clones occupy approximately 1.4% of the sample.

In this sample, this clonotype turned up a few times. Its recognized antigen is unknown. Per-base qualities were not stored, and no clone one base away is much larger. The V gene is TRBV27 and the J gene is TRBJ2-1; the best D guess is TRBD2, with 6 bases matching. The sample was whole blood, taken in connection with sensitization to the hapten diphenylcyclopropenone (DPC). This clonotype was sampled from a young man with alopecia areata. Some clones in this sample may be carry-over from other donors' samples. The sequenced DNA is TGTGCCAGCAGTTTAGGGGGGAGTTCGAATGAGCAGTTCTTC. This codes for CASSLGGSSNEQFF.